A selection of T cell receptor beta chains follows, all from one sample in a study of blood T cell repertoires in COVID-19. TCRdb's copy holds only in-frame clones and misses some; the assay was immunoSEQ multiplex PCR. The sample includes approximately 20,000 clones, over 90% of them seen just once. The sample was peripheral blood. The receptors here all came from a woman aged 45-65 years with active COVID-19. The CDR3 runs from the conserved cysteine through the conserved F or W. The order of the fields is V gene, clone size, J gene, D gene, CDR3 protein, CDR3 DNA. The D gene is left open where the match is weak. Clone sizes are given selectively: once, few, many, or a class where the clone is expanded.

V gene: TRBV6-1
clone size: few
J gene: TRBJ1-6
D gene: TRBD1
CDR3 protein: CASSEQGADYNSPLHF
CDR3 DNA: TGTGCCAGCAGTGAACAGGGGGCAGATTATAATTCACCCCTCCACTTT

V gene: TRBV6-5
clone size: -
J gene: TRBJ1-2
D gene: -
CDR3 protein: CASSFIRGQYGYTF
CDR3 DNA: TGTGCCAGCAGTTTCATCAGGGGACAATATGGCTACACCTTC

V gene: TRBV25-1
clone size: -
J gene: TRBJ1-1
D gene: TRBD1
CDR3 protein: CASSVPGQGNTEAFF
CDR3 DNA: TGTGCCAGCAGTGTTCCGGGACAGGGGAACACTGAAGCTTTCTTT

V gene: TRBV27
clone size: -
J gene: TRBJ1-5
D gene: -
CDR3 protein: CASSPSSNNQPQHF
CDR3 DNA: TGTGCCAGCAGTCCCTCAAGCAACAATCAGCCCCAGCATTTT

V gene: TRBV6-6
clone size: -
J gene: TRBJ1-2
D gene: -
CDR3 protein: CASSKDLSGGYGYTF
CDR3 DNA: TGTGCCAGCAGCAAAGATTTATCAGGAGGATATGGCTACACCTTC

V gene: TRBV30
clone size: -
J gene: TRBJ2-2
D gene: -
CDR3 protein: CAWSGGTNTGELFF
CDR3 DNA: TGTGCCTGGAGTGGGGGGACTAACACCGGGGAGCTGTTTTTT

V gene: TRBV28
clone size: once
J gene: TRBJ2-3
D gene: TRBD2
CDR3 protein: CASSFGTSGRAWTDTQYF
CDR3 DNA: TGTGCCAGCAGTTTCGGGACTAGCGGGAGGGCCTGGACAGATACGCAGTATTTT

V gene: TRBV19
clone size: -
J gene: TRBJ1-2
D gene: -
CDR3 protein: CATRRRQDIDGYTF
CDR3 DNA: TGTGCCACGCGAAGGCGACAGGACATAGATGGCTACACCTTC

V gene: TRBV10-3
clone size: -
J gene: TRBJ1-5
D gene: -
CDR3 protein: CAISEVGGGNQPQHF
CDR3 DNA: TGTGCCATCAGTGAGGTGGGGGGTGGCAATCAGCCCCAGCATTTT

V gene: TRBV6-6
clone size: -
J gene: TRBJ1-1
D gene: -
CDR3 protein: CASSYGAGEAFF
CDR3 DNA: TGTGCCAGCAGTTACGGGGCAGGGGAAGCTTTCTTT

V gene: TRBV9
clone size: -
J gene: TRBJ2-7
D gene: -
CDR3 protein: CASSLGGGSYEQYF
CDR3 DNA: TGTGCCAGCAGCCTTGGCGGAGGCTCCTACGAGCAGTACTTC

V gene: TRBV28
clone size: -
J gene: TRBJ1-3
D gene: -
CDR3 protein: CASRPTGTGNTIYF
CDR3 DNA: TGTGCCAGCAGGCCAACAGGGACTGGAAACACCATATATTTT

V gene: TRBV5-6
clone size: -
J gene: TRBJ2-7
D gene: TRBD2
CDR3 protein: CASSSSGRVNEQYF
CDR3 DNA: TGTGCCAGCAGCAGTAGCGGGAGAGTCAACGAGCAGTACTTC

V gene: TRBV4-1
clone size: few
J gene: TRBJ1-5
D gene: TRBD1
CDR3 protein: CASSLDRGSQPQHF
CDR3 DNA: TGCGCCAGCAGCCTCGACAGGGGGAGTCAGCCCCAGCATTTT

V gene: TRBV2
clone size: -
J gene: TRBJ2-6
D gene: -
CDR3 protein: CASSELSGANVLTF
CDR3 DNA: TGTGCCAGCAGTGAACTTTCTGGGGCCAACGTCCTGACTTTC

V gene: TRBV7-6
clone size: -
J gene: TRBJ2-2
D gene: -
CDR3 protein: CASSLRRLANTGELFF
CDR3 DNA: TGTGCCAGCAGCTTACGTAGACTAGCGAACACCGGGGAGCTGTTTTTT

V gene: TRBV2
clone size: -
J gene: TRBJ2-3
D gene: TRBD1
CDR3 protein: CASRDRGDTQYF
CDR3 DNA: TGTGCCAGCAGGGACAGGGGCGATACGCAGTATTTT

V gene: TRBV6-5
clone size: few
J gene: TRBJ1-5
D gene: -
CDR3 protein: CASKTGNQPQHF
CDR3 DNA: TGTGCCAGCAAAACAGGGAATCAGCCCCAGCATTTT

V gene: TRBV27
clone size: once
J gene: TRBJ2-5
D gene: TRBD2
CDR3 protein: CASSLIGRPETQYF
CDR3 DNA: TGTGCCAGCAGTTTGATCGGGAGGCCAGAGACCCAGTACTTC

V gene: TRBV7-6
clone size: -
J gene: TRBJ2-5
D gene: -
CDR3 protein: CASSLAFGGSQETQYF
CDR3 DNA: TGTGCCAGCAGCTTAGCTTTTGGGGGGTCCCAAGAGACCCAGTACTTC

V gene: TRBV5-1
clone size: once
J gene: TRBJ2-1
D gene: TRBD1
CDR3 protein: CASSLASGQAYNEQFF
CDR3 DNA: TGCGCCAGCAGCTTGGCCTCGGGACAGGCCTACAATGAGCAGTTCTTC

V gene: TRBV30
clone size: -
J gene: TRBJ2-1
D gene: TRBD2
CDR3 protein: CAWSVKLAGGDEQFF
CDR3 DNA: TGTGCCTGGAGTGTGAAACTAGCGGGAGGTGATGAGCAGTTCTTC

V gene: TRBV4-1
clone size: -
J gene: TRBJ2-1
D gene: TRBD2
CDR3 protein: CASSQGVGGTYNEQFF
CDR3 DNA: TGCGCCAGCAGCCAAGGTGTGGGAGGGACCTACAATGAGCAGTTCTTC

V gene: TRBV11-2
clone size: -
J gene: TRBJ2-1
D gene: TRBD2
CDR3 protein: CASSLEGLANYNEQFF
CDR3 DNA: TGTGCCAGCAGCTTAGAAGGACTAGCGAACTACAATGAGCAGTTCTTC

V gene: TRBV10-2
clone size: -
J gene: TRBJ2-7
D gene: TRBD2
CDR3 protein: CASSSGSRTYEQYF
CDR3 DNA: TGCGCCAGCAGTAGCGGGAGTCGGACCTACGAGCAGTACTTC

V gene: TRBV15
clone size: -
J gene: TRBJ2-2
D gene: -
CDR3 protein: CATSRGELAYTGELFF
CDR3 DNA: TGTGCCACCAGCAGAGGGGAACTAGCTTACACCGGGGAGCTGTTTTTT

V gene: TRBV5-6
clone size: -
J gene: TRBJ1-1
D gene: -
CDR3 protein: CASSTVGGGTEAFF
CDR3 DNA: TGTGCCAGCAGCACGGTTGGGGGAGGAACTGAAGCTTTCTTT

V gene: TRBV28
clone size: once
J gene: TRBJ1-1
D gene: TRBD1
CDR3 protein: CASRKSQGRNTEAFF
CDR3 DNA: TGTGCCAGCAGAAAATCACAGGGGAGGAACACTGAAGCTTTCTTT

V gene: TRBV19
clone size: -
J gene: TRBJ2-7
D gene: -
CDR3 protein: CASSIVGRVDEQYF
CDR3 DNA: TGTGCCAGTAGTATAGTTGGCAGGGTCGACGAGCAGTACTTC

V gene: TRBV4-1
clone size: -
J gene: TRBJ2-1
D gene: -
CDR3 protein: CASSHRTALHNEQFF
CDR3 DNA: TGCGCCAGCAGCCACAGGACTGCACTTCACAATGAGCAGTTCTTC

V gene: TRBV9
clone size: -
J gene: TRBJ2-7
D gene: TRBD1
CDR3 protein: CASSAGTGGAYEQYF
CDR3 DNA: TGTGCCAGCAGCGCCGGGACAGGGGGGGCCTACGAGCAGTACTTC

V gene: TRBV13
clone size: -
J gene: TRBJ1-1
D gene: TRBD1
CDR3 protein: CASSQGDLRLNTEAFF
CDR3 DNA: TGTGCCAGCAGCCAGGGGGATTTGAGGCTGAACACTGAAGCTTTCTTT

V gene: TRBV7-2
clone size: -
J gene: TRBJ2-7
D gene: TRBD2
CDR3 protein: CASSLAGGPYEQYF
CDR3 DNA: TGTGCCAGCAGCTTAGCGGGAGGGCCCTACGAGCAGTACTTC

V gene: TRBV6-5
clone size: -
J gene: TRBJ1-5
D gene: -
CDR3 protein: CASSFDRLNQPQHF
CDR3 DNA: TGTGCCAGCAGTTTCGACAGGCTCAATCAGCCCCAGCATTTT

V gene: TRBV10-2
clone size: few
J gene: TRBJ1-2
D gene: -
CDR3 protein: CASMRDSYGYTF
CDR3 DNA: TGCGCCAGCATGAGGGATAGCTATGGCTACACCTTC

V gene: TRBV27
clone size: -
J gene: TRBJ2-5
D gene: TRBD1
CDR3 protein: CASGRDRGLETQYF
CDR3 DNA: TGTGCCAGCGGCCGGGACAGGGGGCTGGAGACCCAGTACTTC

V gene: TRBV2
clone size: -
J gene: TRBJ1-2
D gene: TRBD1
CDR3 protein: CASRESGTGETGYTF
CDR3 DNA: TGTGCCAGCAGAGAATCCGGGACAGGGGAGACTGGCTACACCTTC

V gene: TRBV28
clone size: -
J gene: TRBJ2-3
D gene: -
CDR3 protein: CASRRTIPDTQYF
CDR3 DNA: TGTGCCAGCCGTCGGACAATCCCAGATACGCAGTATTTT

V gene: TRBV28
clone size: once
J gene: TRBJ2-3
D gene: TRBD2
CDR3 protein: CASSSLSGRAGADTQYF
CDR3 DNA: TGTGCCAGCAGCTCCCTTAGCGGGAGGGCCGGGGCAGATACGCAGTATTTT

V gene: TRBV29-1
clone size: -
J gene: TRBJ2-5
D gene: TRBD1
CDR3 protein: CSVNGRGRETQYF
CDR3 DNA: TGCAGCGTTAACGGCAGGGGGAGAGAGACCCAGTACTTC

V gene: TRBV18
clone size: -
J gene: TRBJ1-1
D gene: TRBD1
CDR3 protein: CASSRDRGLTEAFF
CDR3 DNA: TGTGCCAGCTCACGGGACAGGGGGCTCACTGAAGCTTTCTTT

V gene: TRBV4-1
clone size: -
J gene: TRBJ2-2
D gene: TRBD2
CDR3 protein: CASSRGWGGGELFF
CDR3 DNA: TGCGCCAGCAGCCGCGGCTGGGGGGGCGGGGAGCTGTTTTTT

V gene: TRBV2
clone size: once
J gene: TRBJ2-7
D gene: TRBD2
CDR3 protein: CASSRTSGPYEQYF
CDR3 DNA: TGTGCCAGCAGTAGGACTAGCGGACCCTACGAGCAGTACTTC

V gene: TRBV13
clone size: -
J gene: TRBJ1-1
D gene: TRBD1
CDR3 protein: CASSLGWDRGTEAFF
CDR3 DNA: TGTGCCAGCAGCTTAGGGTGGGACAGGGGGACTGAAGCTTTCTTT

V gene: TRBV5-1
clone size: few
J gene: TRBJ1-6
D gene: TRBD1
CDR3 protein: CASSLKSRGQSPLHF
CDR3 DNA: TGCGCCAGCAGCTTGAAGAGCAGGGGGCAATCACCCCTCCACTTT

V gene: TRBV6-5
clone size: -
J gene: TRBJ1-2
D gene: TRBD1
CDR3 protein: CATAVTGLYGYTF
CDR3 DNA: TGTGCTACCGCCGTGACAGGGCTCTATGGCTACACCTTC

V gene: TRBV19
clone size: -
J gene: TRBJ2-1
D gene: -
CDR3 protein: CASSISRGRHNEQFF
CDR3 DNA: TGTGCCAGTAGTATCTCGCGGGGCAGGCACAATGAGCAGTTCTTC

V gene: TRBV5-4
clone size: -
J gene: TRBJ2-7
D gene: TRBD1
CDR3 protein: CASSGDSHEQYF
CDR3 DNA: TGTGCCAGCAGCGGGGACAGCCACGAGCAGTACTTC

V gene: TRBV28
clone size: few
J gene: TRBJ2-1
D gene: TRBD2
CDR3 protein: CASSSPSHSGRAYYNEQFF
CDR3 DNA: TGTGCCAGCAGTTCTCCTAGTCATAGCGGGAGGGCCTACTACAATGAGCAGTTCTTC

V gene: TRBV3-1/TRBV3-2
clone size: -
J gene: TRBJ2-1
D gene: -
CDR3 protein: CASSFHRSEQFF
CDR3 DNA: TGTGCCAGCAGCTTCCACCGGAGCGAGCAGTTCTTC

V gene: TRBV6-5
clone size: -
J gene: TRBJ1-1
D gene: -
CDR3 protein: CASSPRQNTEAFF
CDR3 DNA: TGTGCCAGCAGTCCTCGACAGAACACTGAAGCTTTCTTT

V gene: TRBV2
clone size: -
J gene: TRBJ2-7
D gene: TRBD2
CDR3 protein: CASSDRTSGRVDEQYF
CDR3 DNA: TGTGCCAGCAGTGACAGGACTAGCGGGAGGGTCGACGAGCAGTACTTC